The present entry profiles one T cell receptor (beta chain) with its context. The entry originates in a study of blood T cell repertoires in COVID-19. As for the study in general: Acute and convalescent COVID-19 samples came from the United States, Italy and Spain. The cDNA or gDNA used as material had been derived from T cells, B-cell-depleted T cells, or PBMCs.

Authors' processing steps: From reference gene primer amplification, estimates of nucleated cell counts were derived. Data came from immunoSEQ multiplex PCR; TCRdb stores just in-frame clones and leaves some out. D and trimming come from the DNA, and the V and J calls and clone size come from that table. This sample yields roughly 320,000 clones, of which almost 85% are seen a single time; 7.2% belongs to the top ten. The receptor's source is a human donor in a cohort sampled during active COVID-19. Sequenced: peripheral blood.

CDR3 sequence reads: CASSVRDRGLGEKLFF. In DNA, the CDR3 is TGTGCCAGCAGTGTCCGGGACAGGGGACTTGGGGAAAAACTGTTTTTT. J is TRBJ1-4 and V is TRBV6-2 or TRBV6-3, with 10 bases lining up with TRBD1. There are 16 residues in the CDR3. Germline loops: CDR1 MNHEY, CDR2 SVGEGT. V dropped 5 bases and J dropped 8; count of bases not matched to a gene: 11.